This T cell receptor beta chain is from a study of blood T cell repertoires in COVID-19. Study-wide background: In Cohort 3, a recovered donor had either two negative PCRs, clearance, or symptom resolution. T cells, B-cell-depleted T cells, or PBMCs provided the cDNA or gDNA that served as material.

The cohort comprised adults aged 18 to 89 years residing in some 24 US areas. Participants' reported clinical history set cohort assignment. This clone was picked up one time. CDR1 MDHEN and CDR2 SYDVKM come from the germline V gene. CDR3 length: 15 amino acids. The J segment lost 5 bases and the V segment lost 2 bases, leaving 3 bases of the junction unmatched. Profiling relied on immunoSEQ multiplex PCR, and the TCRdb table lists in-frame clones only, not all of them. The sample lists more than 300,000 clones, 80% to 90% seen once, with about 1.9% in the top ten. This chain links TRBV28 with TRBJ1-4, with 9 positions matching TRBD1. This TCR derives from a man between 35 and 55 years old in a cohort exposed to, infected with or recovered from COVID-19 (not recorded which). Input material: PBMCs or T cells enriched from blood (not recorded which). CDR3 sequence reads: CASSLGDRDNEKLFF. In DNA form, the CDR3 reads TGTGCCAGCAGTTTAGGGGACAGGGACAATGAAAAACTGTTTTTT.